A single sample is the source of the 14 T cell receptor beta chains below, sequenced in a study of T cell responses to AZD1222 COVID-19 vaccine (dated by TCRdb to the early 2020s). Libraries were prepared through the immunoSEQ multiplex PCR assay. Imported from immuneACCESS, the table was reduced by TCRdb to in-frame sequences with V and J called. These copies leave out some clones; in studies compared against another copy, an unresolved V gene accounts for under half, and the cause of the remainder is not known. In all, the sample holds about 150,000 clones, and roughly nine tenths of those were seen once. 5.5% to 6% of the sample comes from the top ten. The sample's time point label is to be understood as: baseline before first vaccination. The treatment or condition label corresponds to: meningococcal conjugate vaccine given as trial control. Specimen: peripheral blood, collected on day 0 of MenACWY control vaccination. The receptors were sampled from an adult in good health.

The rearrangement links TRBV11-2 to TRBJ1-1; no definite D call. The CDR3 runs 13 residues. Germline V CDR1 and CDR2: SGHAT, FQNNGV. The V end was cut by 0 bases, the J end by 2 bases, with 4 bases between. The CDR3 reads CASSLDHNTEAFF. The CDR3 coding sequence is TGTGCCAGCAGCTTAGACCATAACACTGAAGCTTTCTTT.

This clone was detected a few times. The chain joins TRBV5-4 to TRBJ2-7; 8 positions agree with TRBD1. The trim removed 4 bases at V and 6 bases at J, leaving 6 bases unmatched. Looked up from germline, CDR1 is SGHNT and CDR2 is YYREEE (reference sequence). This CDR3 is 13 amino acids long. The CDR3 coding sequence is TGTGCCAGCAGCCAGGACAGGGTCCCCGAGCAGTACTTC. Residues: CASSQDRVPEQYF.

The chain couples TRBV5-1 to TRBJ1-1; 9 bases line up with TRBD1. Trimming removed 4 bases from V and 11 bases from J; junction bases left unmatched: 15. CDR3 length: 15 amino acids. Germline CDR1 SGHRS, CDR2 YFSETQ. CDR3 coding DNA: TGCGCCAGCAGCCGAACCTGGGACAGGGCCGTCGCGGCTTTCTTT. As protein: CASSRTWDRAVAAFF.

The V call is TRBV5-1, the J call TRBJ1-2; D may be TRBD1 (5 bases). This CDR3 has 12 amino acids. Germline CDR1 and CDR2: SGHRS and YFSETQ. V was clipped by 2 bases and J by 6 bases, with 8 bases between them. The CDR3 sequence: CASSFGRDGYTF. CDR3 DNA: TGCGCCAGCAGCTTCGGCAGGGATGGCTACACCTTC.

The chain joins TRBV5-4 to TRBJ1-2, with D unclear. The CDR3 is 11 residues long. From germline, CDR1 is SGHNT and CDR2 YYREEE (reference sequence). V was pared by 4 bases and J by 8 bases, with 9 bases between. The CDR3 sequence is CASSTTLGYTF. CDR3 bases: TGTGCCAGCAGCACAACGTTAGGCTACACCTTC.

The chain uses TRBV6-5 and TRBJ1-5; no clear D gene. CDR1 is MNHEY, CDR2 SVGAGI, per germline. V lost 8 bases, J lost 2 bases, and 13 bases lay in between. The length of the CDR3 is 14 residues. In DNA, the CDR3 is TGTGCCAGCTCCCGGGATTTGGGCAATCAGCCCCAGCATTTT. Its protein is CASSRDLGNQPQHF.

The rearrangement links TRBV28 to TRBJ1-1; no reliable D call. CDR3 length equals 19 residues. In germline, CDR1 is MDHEN, CDR2 SYDVKM. The V end was cut by 3 bases, the J end by 2 bases, with 25 bases between. CDR3: CASSFRLPGTSGFNTEAFF. The CDR3 bases are TGTGCCAGCAGTTTCCGACTCCCGGGCACCAGCGGGTTTAACACTGAAGCTTTCTTT.

The chain has TRBV11-2 and TRBJ2-1; 15 bases are a match to TRBD2. The CDR3 has 17 residues. Germline loops: CDR1 SGHAT, CDR2 FQNNGV. Germline trimming cut 5 bases from V and 7 bases from J; bases unmatched to any gene: 9. CDR3 in amino acids: CASSLTGTSGGWNEQFF. The CDR3 DNA follows: TGTGCCAGCAGCCTGACGGGGACTAGCGGGGGGTGGAATGAGCAGTTCTTC.

This clone appeared a few times. The genes are TRBV11-3 and TRBJ1-1; tentative D call: TRBD1 (6 bases). Per the germline V gene, CDR1 is SGHNT and CDR2 is YENEEA. The CDR3 consists of 13 residues. Trimming stripped 4 bases from V and 10 bases from J, with 16 bases between. DNA for the CDR3: TGTGCCAGCAGCTCAGCACCGGGGGCTCCAGCTTTCTTT. This sequence encodes CASSSAPGAPAFF.

This clone appeared once. The CDR3 protein is CASSSPERGLNTGELFF. The CDR3 nucleotides read TGCGCCAGCAGCTCCCCCGAGAGGGGTCTGAACACCGGGGAGCTGTTTTTT. This sequence joins TRBV4-1 and TRBJ2-2; D may correspond to TRBD1 or TRBD2 (5 bases each). From germline, CDR1 is MGHRA and CDR2 YSYEKL. The V end was cut by 5 bases, the J end by 1 base, with 17 bases between. This CDR3 has 17 residues.

This clone was recorded only once. This chain joins TRBV12-3 or TRBV12-4 and TRBJ1-4; D might be TRBD1 (5 bases). The CDR3 is 13 amino acids. V gave up 5 bases and J gave up 8 bases, with 12 bases separating them. This chain's CDR3 is CASSPQGDEKLFF. In DNA, the CDR3 is TGTGCCAGCAGTCCCCAGGGTGACGAAAAACTGTTTTTT.

The chain couples TRBV21-1 to TRBJ1-1; the D call in the table, TRBD1, was not verified against the DNA. TRBV21-1 is labeled a pseudogene. This CDR3 region has 12 residues. The CDR3 coding sequence is TGTGCCAGAGCTCCAGGGAACACTGAAGCTTTCTTT. Encoded protein: CARAPGNTEAFF.

The V and J genes are TRBV7-8 and TRBJ1-4; the D gene is possibly TRBD1 (5 bases). Germline-derived CDR1 and CDR2 are SGHVS and FQNEAQ. The CDR3 spans 14 residues. The V and J ends lost 5 bases and 11 bases respectively, with 18 bases between them. This CDR3 reads CASSHNSRGFKLFF. In nucleotides, the CDR3 is TGTGCCAGCAGCCACAACTCCCGGGGGTTCAAACTGTTTTTT.

The J gene is TRBJ2-7, the V gene TRBV6-2 or TRBV6-3; TRBD1 matches at 11 bases. CDR1 is MNHEY and CDR2 is SVGEGT in the germline V gene. Trimming removed 2 bases from V and 3 bases from J; junction bases left unmatched: 3. The CDR3 has 15 amino acids. This CDR3 reads CASSYGTGGRYEQYV. The DNA for the CDR3 is TGTGCCAGCAGTTACGGGACAGGGGGTCGCTACGAGCAGTACGTC.